Listed below are T cell receptor beta chains from one sample, sequenced in a study of shared clonotypes between healthy human individuals. The repertoire was sequenced with immunoSEQ multiplex PCR; TCRdb's copy has only in-frame clones and lacks some. The sample records millions of clones, roughly 94% being singletons. The specimen was naive CD4+ T cells sorted from blood. All receptors derive from a man aged 18 to 30 in good health. The CDR3 runs from the conserved cysteine through the conserved F or W.

cdr3_length,v_call,cdr3_aa
15,TRBV12-5,CASGLVVGPYTEAFF
14,TRBV18,CASSPKGQGVEAFF
13,TRBV18,CASSPSPSYEQYF
14,TRBV5-1,CASSFQTGSNEQFF
15,TRBV6-5,CASSLSGTSYNEQFF
13,TRBV2,CASRRERPSEAFF
14,TRBV10-3,CAIINDRVPYEQYF
15,TRBV7-3,CASSLSGGLTYEQYF
11,TRBV6-6,CASRRMETQYF
13,TRBV10-3,CAISDKTQEKLFF
13,TRBV10-2,CASSVTEGGGQYF
14,TRBV4-1,CASSQVPLGVGYTF
13,TRBV7-9,CASSFDTRGEQYF
13,TRBV29-1,CSVERTPNNEQFF
15,TRBV9,CASSVEGRVTDTQYF
12,TRBV6-5,CASSQDTGEQFF
19,TRBV7-9,CASSFYVLGQGSGDTEAFF
16,TRBV5-6,CASSLGGGIDQETQYF
16,TRBV7-2,CASSSLGGSSGQPQHF
16,TRBV28,CASTSDGEARGNTIYF
15,TRBV4-1,CASSQDRQGWGGYTF
18,TRBV27,CASSLLAGPALLSYEQYF
17,TRBV30,CAWSVMGQGAVGEKLFF
14,TRBV7-2,CASSLMGATLTQYF
16,TRBV15,CATSRGGGRVPQPQHF
16,TRBV7-8,CASSLALGQVEETQYF
14,TRBV27,CASSRTGGFYEQYF
18,TRBV5-1,CASSWGLAGVTLTYEQYF
16,TRBV11-2,CASSLPPGLGPNEQFF
13,TRBV5-1,CASSVASQYEQYF
15,TRBV13,CASSLGTQKKETQYF
15,TRBV7-2,CASSSSRGSGNTIYF
13,TRBV25-1,CASSVYSNYGYTF
15,TRBV5-1,CASSFRWGSSYEQYF
16,TRBV28,CASSPWTGEDSYEQYF
16,TRBV9,CASSDLGGTSPNEQYF
14,TRBV6-1,CASTRDGLYNEQFF
16,TRBV5-1,CASSPGWGQRDTEAFF
11,TRBV18,CASSRNYGYTF
14,TRBV10-1,CASSDPTLTGELFF
14,TRBV28,CASRTGQAGTEAFF
14,TRBV7-2,CASSLNRGLGEQYF
15,TRBV7-9,CASSPKVGTIYGYTF
13,TRBV7-2,CASSQGWNSPLHF
14,TRBV6-1,CASRIAIFTDTQYF
16,TRBV6-6,CASSPRSTGGKETQYF
13,TRBV19,CASRHDSGNTIYF
14,TRBV7-2,CASSPVGGITEAFF
16,TRBV25-1,CASSEYILGVADTQYF
14,TRBV10-3,CAIRADRMGTEAFF
14,TRBV1,CTSSQDIKPNEQFF
15,TRBV4-3,CASSGTSGKYNEQFF
15,TRBV25-1,CASSEVGDRTGAQYF
15,TRBV6-6,CASSFSRVANEKLFF
15,TRBV5-4,CASSLAGQWNSPLHF
13,TRBV7-3,CASSADLNYGYTF